This T cell receptor beta chain came from a study of cytomegalovirus exposure and HLA in healthy donors. Germline-derived CDR1 and CDR2 are SGHVS and FQNEAQ. The CDR3 extends over 15 amino acids. J was trimmed by 8 bases and V by 3 bases; bases with no gene match: 7. Study-level findings and limits: Apart from CMV serostatus, no immune exposure information was available.

13 Jbeta primers and 60 Vbeta primers were used for the PCR. TCRdb's table, derived via immunoSEQ multiplex PCR, lists solely in-frame clones and lacks some. The sample lists roughly 280,000 clones, just over 70% seen once, with 2% to 2.5% in the top ten. For this clone: The antigen remains undetermined.

The chain is built from TRBV7-8 and TRBJ2-1; 10 bases agree with TRBD2. Sample: PBMCs. The TCR originated in a female donor in good health and CMV-seronegative. CDR3 sequence (DNA): TGTGCCAGCAGCTTCGCGGGACTAGCGATTCATGAGCAGTTCTTC. Translation: CASSFAGLAIHEQFF.